Shown below are 30 T cell receptor beta chains from a single sample sequenced in a study of T cell responses to AZD1222 COVID-19 vaccine. Clones were read by immunoSEQ multiplex PCR, and TCRdb kept only the in-frame ones, dropping some. Here the sample spans about 130,000 clones, under 90% being singletons. The specimen was peripheral blood, collected on day 0 of AZD1222 vaccination. Receptors were obtained from an adult in good health.

V usage is TRBV5-4 and J usage is TRBJ2-5; possibly TRBD1 or TRBD2 for D (6 bases each). This CDR3 spans 14 amino acids. Germline CDR1 SGHNT, CDR2 YYREEE (reference sequence). With 1 base removed from V and 5 bases from J, the gap between germline ends came to 12 bases. The CDR3 DNA sequence: TGTGCCAGCAGCTTGCGGGGGCGTATGGAGACCCAGTACTTC. Its protein is CASSLRGRMETQYF.

The chain employs TRBV10-3 and TRBJ1-5; D not resolved. The germline CDR1 and CDR2 sequences are ENHRY and SYGVKD. The CDR3 totals 13 residues. The germline V and J ends were trimmed by 6 bases and 0 bases, with 6 bases remaining between them. The CDR3 spells CAIRGVSNQPQHF. The CDR3 DNA follows: TGTGCCATCAGAGGAGTTAGCAATCAGCCCCAGCATTTT.

For the CDR3, the DNA is TGTGCCAGCAGGGGGACGTCTAACTATGGCTACACCTTC. Its protein product is CASRGTSNYGYTF. This chain uses TRBV12-3 or TRBV12-4 with TRBJ1-2; D may be TRBD1 (5 bases). CDR3 length: 13 residues. V was clipped by 6 bases and J by 0 bases, with 8 bases between them.

This chain links TRBV7-2 with TRBJ1-2; D may be TRBD1 (5 bases). Trimming shortened V by 6 bases and J by 2 bases, and 13 bases separated the two germline ends. The germline CDR1 and CDR2 sequences are SGHTA and FQGNSA. The CDR3 is made up of 14 amino acids. In DNA, the CDR3 is TGTGCCAGCAGAATGGGGACGGAGAACTATGGCTACACCTTC. Translated, it gives CASRMGTENYGYTF.

The V and J genes are TRBV7-2 and TRBJ2-7; D is unresolved. CDR3 length equals 14 residues. With 1 base removed from V and 3 bases from J, the gap between germline ends came to 10 bases. Germline V CDR1 and CDR2: SGHTA, FQGNSA. The CDR3 DNA reads TGTGCCAGCAGCTTAGTTGCTGGTGACTACGAGCAGTACTTC. This encodes CASSLVAGDYEQYF.

The V call is TRBV3-1 (or the pseudogene TRBV3-2), the J call TRBJ2-5; TRBD1 matches at 8 bases. CDR1 is LGHDT, CDR2 YNNKEL, per germline (reference sequence). There are 15 residues in the CDR3. J lost 5 bases, V lost 8 bases, and 13 bases had no gene match. The CDR3 coding sequence is TGTGCCAGCGCCCCCAGGACAGGGTCTGGTGAGACCCAGTACTTC. This encodes CASAPRTGSGETQYF.

This clone has only a few counts. The CDR3 protein is CASSPGARGGYTF. CDR3 nucleotide sequence: TGTGCCAGCAGTCCCGGGGCCCGCGGGGGCTACACCTTC. The rearrangement joins TRBV28 to TRBJ1-2; tentatively, D is TRBD1 (5 bases). The CDR3 runs 13 residues. Germline CDR1 MDHEN, CDR2 SYDVKM. V lost 5 bases, J lost 8 bases, and 15 bases lay in between.

For the CDR3, the DNA is TGTGCCAGCAGCGCGGGGCAGGGGTATGGCTACACCTTC. Amino acid sequence: CASSAGQGYGYTF. The J gene is TRBJ1-2, the V gene TRBV7-9, with D possibly TRBD1 on 6 matching bases. The CDR3 spans 13 residues. From germline, CDR1 is SEHNR and CDR2 FQNEAQ (reference sequence). Trimming pared 5 bases from V and 5 bases from J, leaving 12 bases between.

This clone was seen once. The chain joins TRBV9 to TRBJ1-6; tentatively, D is TRBD1 (6 bases). The germline V gene has CDR1 SGDLS and CDR2 YYNGEE. V was trimmed by 0 bases and J by 7 bases, leaving 14 bases between them. The CDR3 is 16 residues long. In nucleotides, the CDR3 is TGTGCCAGCAGCGTAGCTCCCGGGGGGCCCAATTCACCCCTCCACTTT. It encodes CASSVAPGGPNSPLHF.

The sample holds a few counts of this clone. The chain uses TRBV5-1 and TRBJ1-1; 7 bases agree with TRBD1. The CDR3 length is 13 residues. Germline loops: CDR1 SGHRS, CDR2 YFSETQ. V lost 0 bases to trimming and J lost 8 bases; unmatched junction nucleotides: 4. The CDR3 DNA sequence: TGCGCCAGCAGCTTGGTAGGGGACAGAGAAGCTTTCTTT. This codes for CASSLVGDREAFF.

The chain uses TRBV7-9 and TRBJ2-7; D is undetermined. CDR1 and CDR2 from the germline V gene are SEHNR and FQNEAQ (reference sequence). The CDR3 contains 12 residues. V lost 3 bases and J lost 4, with 7 bases in between. The CDR3 loop reads CASSLISYEQYF. CDR3 nucleotide sequence: TGTGCCAGCAGCTTGATCAGTTACGAGCAGTACTTC.

The gene calls are TRBV7-9 and TRBJ2-7; a possible D gene is TRBD2 (6 bases). V dropped 5 bases and J dropped 2 bases, with 13 bases sitting between them. The CDR3 spans 14 residues. Germline V gives CDR1 SEHNR, CDR2 FQNEAQ (reference sequence). CDR3 DNA: TGTGCCAGCAGCCACCGGGACTTAACCTACGAGCAGTACTTC. Translation: CASSHRDLTYEQYF.

In its sample, this clone was seen a few times. This rearrangement joins TRBV28 to TRBJ1-5; TRBD1 matches at 11 bases. J lost 7 bases, V lost 5 bases, and 4 bases had no gene match. Germline CDR1 and CDR2: MDHEN and SYDVKM. This CDR3 has 14 residues. Here the CDR3 reads CASSPGQGAQPQHF. The CDR3 DNA follows: TGTGCCAGCAGTCCAGGACAGGGGGCGCAGCCCCAGCATTTT. Complete variable domain (other parts from reference TRBV28 and TRBJ1-5): DVKVTQSSRYLVKRTGEKVFLECVQDMDHENMFWYRQDPGLGLRLIYFSYDVKMKEKGDIPEGYSVSREKKERFSLILESASTNQTSMYLCASSPGQGAQPQHFGDGTRLSIL.

The rearrangement uses TRBV6-1 and TRBJ2-5; TRBD2 agrees at 8 bases. Germline CDR1 MNHNS, CDR2 SASEGT. Germline trimming cut 4 bases from V and 1 base from J; bases unmatched to any gene: 14. The CDR3 contains 18 residues. The CDR3: CASSGGVVGLAGQETQYF. CDR3 DNA sequence: TGTGCCAGCAGTGGAGGGGTGGTCGGCCTAGCGGGCCAAGAGACCCAGTACTTC.

J is TRBJ2-7 and V is TRBV28, with TRBD1 as a possible D gene (5 bases). Germline CDR1 reads MDHEN; CDR2 reads SYDVKM. V was pared by 1 base and J by 2 bases, with 9 bases between. CDR3 length: 14 residues. The chain's CDR3 is CASSLFRAPYEQYF. The DNA of the CDR3 is TGTGCCAGCAGTTTATTCAGGGCTCCCTACGAGCAGTACTTC. The variable domain in full, completed from reference TRBV28 and TRBJ2-7, reads DVKVTQSSRYLVKRTGEKVFLECVQDMDHENMFWYRQDPGLGLRLIYFSYDVKMKEKGDIPEGYSVSREKKERFSLILESASTNQTSMYLCASSLFRAPYEQYFGPGTRLTVT.

This chain joins TRBV6-1 and TRBJ1-1, with D tentatively TRBD1 (5 bases). V was cut by 4 bases and J by 0 bases, with 15 bases left in between. The CDR3 extends over 16 amino acids. CDR1 and CDR2 (germline): MNHNS, SASEGT. CDR3 amino acids: CASSAPSGHLNTEAFF. As DNA, the CDR3 is TGTGCCAGCAGTGCCCCTTCTGGACACCTGAACACTGAAGCTTTCTTT.

This chain connects TRBV6-5 to TRBJ2-1; D not certain. Trimming left V 5 bases short and J 5 bases short, with 13 bases between. The germline gives CDR1 MNHEY, CDR2 SVGAGI. The CDR3 covers 14 residues. Here the CDR3 reads CASSRWGENNEQFF. The CDR3 nucleotides are TGTGCCAGCAGTCGCTGGGGTGAGAACAATGAGCAGTTCTTC.

V gene TRBV30 combines with J gene TRBJ2-6; perhaps TRBD1 as D (6 bases). V shed 5 bases and J shed 0 bases, with 14 bases lying between them. Germline CDR1 GTSNPN, CDR2 SVGIG (reference sequence). This CDR3 has 16 residues. The CDR3 reads CAWETGPSSGANVLTF. In DNA, the CDR3 is TGTGCCTGGGAAACAGGGCCGAGCTCTGGGGCCAACGTCCTGACTTTC.

This clone was seen a single time. This chain connects TRBV11-3 to TRBJ2-3, with D perhaps matching TRBD2 (6 bases). Trimming took 8 bases from V and 2 from J, leaving 11 bases between them. This CDR3 has 13 residues. Germline V CDR1 and CDR2: SGHNT, YENEEA. This chain's CDR3 is CASGRDSTDTQYF. The DNA for the CDR3 is TGTGCCAGCGGCAGGGACTCCACAGATACGCAGTATTTT.

This chain uses TRBV7-9 with TRBJ1-6, with D uncertain. The CDR3 is 10 residues long. The ends were cut back, 5 bases at V and 12 bases at J, with 5 bases in the middle. Germline CDR1 and CDR2: SEHNR and FQNEAQ (reference sequence). In nucleotides, the CDR3 is TGTGCCAGCAGCCCTGGACCCCTCCACTTT. Translating gives CASSPGPLHF.

The V and J genes are TRBV14 and TRBJ1-2; D remains unclear. The CDR3 has 13 residues. V shed 2 bases and J shed 8 bases, with 12 bases lying between them. CDR1 and CDR2 from the germline V gene are SGHDN and FVKESK. Written as DNA, the CDR3 is TGTGCCAGCAGCCAAATCCCGTCGGAAGGCTACACCTTC. Its protein is CASSQIPSEGYTF.

The chain has TRBV7-6 and TRBJ1-6; D gene ambiguous. The CDR3 consists of 17 residues. The germline gives CDR1 SGHVS, CDR2 FNYEAQ. V dropped 5 bases and J dropped 8 bases, with 22 bases sitting between them. CDR3 sequence reads: CASSPGRARLLHSPLHF. In DNA form, the CDR3 reads TGTGCCAGCAGCCCTGGACGGGCACGACTTCTTCATTCACCCCTCCACTTT.

The chain is built from TRBV3-1 (or the pseudogene TRBV3-2) and TRBJ1-4; no firm D call. The CDR3 totals 13 residues. Deletions cut 1 base from V and 13 bases from J, with 13 bases between. CDR1 is LGHDT, CDR2 YNNKEL, per germline (reference sequence). In DNA, the CDR3 is TGTGCCAGCAGCCAAGGGCGGAAGTCGGGACTGTTTTTT. Translating gives CASSQGRKSGLFF.

This clone was detected once. CDR3 coding DNA: TGTGCCAGCATTGGATCTGAGTCGGGCTACACCTTC. It encodes CASIGSESGYTF. The rearrangement joins TRBV6-6 to TRBJ1-2; D remains unclear. Germline V CDR1 and CDR2: MNHNY, SVGAGI (reference sequence). The CDR3 has 12 residues. V shed 7 bases and J shed 8 bases, with 14 bases lying between them.

The V and J genes are TRBV28 and TRBJ2-7; D gene uncertain. Germline V lookup: CDR1 MDHEN, CDR2 SYDVKM. Trimming cost V 8 bases and J 6 bases, with 11 bases left between them. The CDR3 is 11 residues long. CDR3 in amino acids: CASALVAEQYF. In DNA, the CDR3 is TGTGCCAGCGCCCTGGTGGCCGAGCAGTACTTC.

The chain carries TRBV6-5 and TRBJ1-6; 8 nucleotides align to TRBD1. Germline CDR1 is MNHEY and CDR2 is SVGAGI. Germline trimming cut 9 bases from V and 9 bases from J; bases unmatched to any gene: 13. The CDR3 totals 15 residues. The CDR3 region has the DNA TGTGCCAGTACCAGGGGGCTCCTAGGGGTTTCACCCCTCCACTTT. This gives the protein CASTRGLLGVSPLHF.

V is TRBV10-2 and J is TRBJ1-5; 7 nucleotides line up with TRBD1. J gave up 7 bases and V 2 bases, and 11 bases lay outside the gene matches. From germline, CDR1 is WSHSY and CDR2 SAAADI. This CDR3 contains 16 residues. CDR3 DNA: TGCGCCAGCAGTGAGCCTCAGGGGGGGATGGGACAGCCCCAGCATTTT. Amino acid sequence: CASSEPQGGMGQPQHF.

The chain employs TRBV5-1 and TRBJ2-5; D unresolved. V lost 3 bases, J lost 1 base, and 13 bases lay in between. This CDR3 comprises 15 residues. Germline assignment: CDR1 SGHRS and CDR2 YFSETQ. In DNA, the CDR3 is TGCGCCAGCAGCTCAAACTGGGGATTCCAAGAGACCCAGTACTTC. Translated: CASSSNWGFQETQYF.

The chain employs TRBV18 and TRBJ1-5, with a possible D match to TRBD1 (5 bases). The CDR3 totals 13 residues. The germline V and J ends were trimmed by 5 bases and 5 bases, with 10 bases remaining between them. Germline loops: CDR1 KGHSH, CDR2 LQKENI. The CDR3 is CASSWGSDQPQHF. CDR3 in DNA: TGTGCCAGCTCATGGGGGAGCGATCAGCCCCAGCATTTT.

The rearrangement links TRBV6-5 to TRBJ1-4; D is perhaps TRBD1 (5 bases). The CDR3 contains 14 residues. Germline CDR1 MNHEY, CDR2 SVGAGI. Trimming stripped 2 bases from V and 8 bases from J, with 12 bases between. CDR3: CASSYQGSEEKLFF. The CDR3 region has the DNA TGTGCCAGCAGTTACCAGGGTAGTGAAGAAAAACTGTTTTTT.